This T cell receptor (beta chain) comes out of a study of Graves' ophthalmopathy and Graves' hyperthyroidism. Study-level findings and limits: Discriminating ophthalmopathy from stable hyperthyroidism, a 13-signature model attained a sensitivity of about 88% and a specificity of around 77%.

This clonotype was counted at least ten times. Its antigen is unknown. Researchers took RNA transcripts and amplified TCR beta CDR3 regions from them. First-round RT-PCR with HTBI primers preceded a second-round multiplex PCR. TCRdb analysed the multiplex PCR reads with MiXCR anew, one entry per CDR3 protein. The table has hundreds of thousands of distinct CDR3 sequences, 20% to 25% seen once. The CDR3 covers 13 residues. V gave up 5 bases and J gave up 1 base, with 8 bases separating them. This TCR derives from a woman aged 18-29 years with stable Graves' hyperthyroidism. Sample: peripheral blood. V and J are TRBV12-3 or TRBV12-4 and TRBJ1-1, with a weak D call TRBD1 (6 bases). The CDR3 coding sequence is TGTGCCAGCAGTATGACAGGGAACACTGAAGCTTTCTTT. The encoded protein is CASSMTGNTEAFF.